Given below is one T cell receptor beta chain in context. Its antigen is currently unknown. Germline CDR1 reads MGHDK; CDR2 reads SYGVNS. After removal of 8 bases from V and 7 bases from J, the junction contained 13 bases not matched to a gene. There are 15 residues in the CDR3. Measured with immunoSEQ multiplex PCR; TCRdb has only the in-frame clones, and not every one. The sample yields about 2.2 million clones, approximately 94% seen once. This entry comes from a study of shared clonotypes between healthy human individuals. Regarding the study as a whole: Non-shared clonotypes had lower generation probabilities than clonotypes shared by all four sorted-subset donors. Clonotype sharing across several donors was observed for around 5.1% of naive CD4 clonotypes.

The naive CD8 population came from CD45RO-negative cells selected for CCR7, without terminally differentiated effector memory CD45RA+ cells. Recent acute infections and vaccinations were absent in the healthy HIV-negative adult donors. The origin of this receptor is a man younger than 35 in good health. Some clones in this sample may be carry-over from other donors' samples. The gene calls are TRBV25-1 and TRBJ1-4; 7 nucleotides align to TRBD1. The sample was naive CD8+ T cells from PBMCs. The CDR3 protein is CASLGVGQWGEKLFF. In DNA form, the CDR3 reads TGTGCCAGCCTAGGAGTGGGACAGTGGGGTGAAAAACTGTTTTTT.